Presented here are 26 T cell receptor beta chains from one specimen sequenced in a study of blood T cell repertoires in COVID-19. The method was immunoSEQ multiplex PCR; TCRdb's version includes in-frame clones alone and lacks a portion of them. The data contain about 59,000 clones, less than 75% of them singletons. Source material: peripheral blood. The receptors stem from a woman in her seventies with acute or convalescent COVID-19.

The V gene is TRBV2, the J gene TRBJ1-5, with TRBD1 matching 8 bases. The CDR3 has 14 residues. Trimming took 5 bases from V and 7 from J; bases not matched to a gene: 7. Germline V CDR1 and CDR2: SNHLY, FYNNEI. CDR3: CASSSATGDQPQHF. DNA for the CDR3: TGTGCCAGCAGTTCGGCGACAGGGGACCAGCCCCAGCATTTT.

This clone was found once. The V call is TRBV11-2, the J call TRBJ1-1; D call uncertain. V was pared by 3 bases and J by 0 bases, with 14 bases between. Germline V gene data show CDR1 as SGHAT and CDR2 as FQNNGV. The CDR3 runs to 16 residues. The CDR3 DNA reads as TGTGCCAGCAGCTTGCCCCCCGGGTTGCTGAACACTGAAGCTTTCTTT. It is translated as CASSLPPGLLNTEAFF.

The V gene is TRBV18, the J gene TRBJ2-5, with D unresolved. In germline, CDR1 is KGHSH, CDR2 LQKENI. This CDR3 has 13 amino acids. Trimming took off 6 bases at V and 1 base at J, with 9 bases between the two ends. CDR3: CASSHEAQETQYF. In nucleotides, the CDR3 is TGTGCCAGCTCCCACGAAGCCCAAGAGACCCAGTACTTC.

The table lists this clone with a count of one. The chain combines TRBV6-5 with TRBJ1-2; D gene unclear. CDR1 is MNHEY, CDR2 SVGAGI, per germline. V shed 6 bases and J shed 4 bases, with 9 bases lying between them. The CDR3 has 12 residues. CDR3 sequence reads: CASRGGAYGYTF. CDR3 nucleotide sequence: TGTGCCAGCAGGGGAGGAGCCTATGGCTACACCTTC.

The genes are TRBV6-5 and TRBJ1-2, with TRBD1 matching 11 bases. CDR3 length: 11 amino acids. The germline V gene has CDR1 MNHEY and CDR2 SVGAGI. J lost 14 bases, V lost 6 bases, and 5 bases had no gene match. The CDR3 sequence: CASSRDRGSTF. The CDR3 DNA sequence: TGTGCCAGCAGCAGGGACAGGGGGTCTACCTTC.

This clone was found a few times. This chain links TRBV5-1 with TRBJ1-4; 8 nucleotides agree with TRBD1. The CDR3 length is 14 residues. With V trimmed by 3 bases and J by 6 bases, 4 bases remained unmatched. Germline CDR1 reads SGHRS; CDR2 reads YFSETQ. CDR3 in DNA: TGCGCCAGCAGCTGGAAGGGACAGGATGAAAAACTGTTTTTT. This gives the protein CASSWKGQDEKLFF.

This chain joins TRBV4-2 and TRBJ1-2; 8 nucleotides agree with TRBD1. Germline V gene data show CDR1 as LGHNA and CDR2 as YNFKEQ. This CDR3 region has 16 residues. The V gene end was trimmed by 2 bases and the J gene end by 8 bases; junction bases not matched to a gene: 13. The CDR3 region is CASSQPSGQGVKGYTF. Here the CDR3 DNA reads TGTGCCAGCAGCCAACCCTCCGGACAGGGCGTGAAGGGCTACACCTTC.

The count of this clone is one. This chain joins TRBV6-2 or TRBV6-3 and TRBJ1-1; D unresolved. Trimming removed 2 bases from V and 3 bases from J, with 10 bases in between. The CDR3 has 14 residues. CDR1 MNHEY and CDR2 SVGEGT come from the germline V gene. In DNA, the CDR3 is TGTGCCAGCAGTTACACGCGGGCCTACACTGAAGCTTTCTTT. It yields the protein CASSYTRAYTEAFF.

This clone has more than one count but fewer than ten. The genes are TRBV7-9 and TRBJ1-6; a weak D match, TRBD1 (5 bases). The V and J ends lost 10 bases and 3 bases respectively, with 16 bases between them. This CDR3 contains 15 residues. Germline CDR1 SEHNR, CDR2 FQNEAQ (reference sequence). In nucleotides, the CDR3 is TGTGCCACGGAAGAATCAGGGCTCTATAATTCACCCCTCCACTTT. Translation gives CATEESGLYNSPLHF. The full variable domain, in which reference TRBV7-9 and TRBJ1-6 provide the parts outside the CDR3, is DTGVSQNPRHKITKRGQNVTFRCDPISEHNRLYWYRQTLGQGPEFLTYFQNEAQLEKSRLLSDRFSAERPKGSFSTLEIQRTEQGDSAMYLCATEESGLYNSPLHFGNGTRLTVT.

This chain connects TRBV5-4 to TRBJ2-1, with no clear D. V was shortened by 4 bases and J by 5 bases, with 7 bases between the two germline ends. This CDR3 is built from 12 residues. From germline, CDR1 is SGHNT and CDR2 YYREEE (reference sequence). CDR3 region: CASSPTHNEQFF. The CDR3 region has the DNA TGTGCCAGCAGCCCTACTCACAATGAGCAGTTCTTC.

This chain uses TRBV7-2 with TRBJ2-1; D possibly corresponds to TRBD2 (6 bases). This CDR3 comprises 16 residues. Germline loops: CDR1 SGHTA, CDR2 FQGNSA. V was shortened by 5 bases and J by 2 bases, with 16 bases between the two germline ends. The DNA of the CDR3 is TGTGCCAGCAGCGGTCTTTGGGGGGACCCCTACAATGAGCAGTTCTTC. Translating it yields CASSGLWGDPYNEQFF. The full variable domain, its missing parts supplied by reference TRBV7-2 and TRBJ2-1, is GAGVSQSPSNKVTEKGKDVELRCDPISGHTALYWYRQSLGQGLEFLIYFQGNSAPDKSGLPSDRFSAERTGGSVSTLTIQRTQQEDSAVYLCASSGLWGDPYNEQFFGPGTRLTVL.

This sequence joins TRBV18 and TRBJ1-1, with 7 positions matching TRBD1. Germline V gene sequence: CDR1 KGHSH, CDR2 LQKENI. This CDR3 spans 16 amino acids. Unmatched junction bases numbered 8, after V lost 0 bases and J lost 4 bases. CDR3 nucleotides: TGTGCCAGCTCACCACCGGGACAGCGGCGGGTCACTGAAGCTTTCTTT. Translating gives CASSPPGQRRVTEAFF.

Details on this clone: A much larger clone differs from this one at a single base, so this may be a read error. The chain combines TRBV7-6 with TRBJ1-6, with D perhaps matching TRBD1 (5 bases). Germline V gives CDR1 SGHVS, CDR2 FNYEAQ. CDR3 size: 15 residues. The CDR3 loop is CASNLEGTGNSPLHF. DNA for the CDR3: TGTGCCAGCAACTTAGAAGGGACTGGAAATTCACCCCTCCACTTT.

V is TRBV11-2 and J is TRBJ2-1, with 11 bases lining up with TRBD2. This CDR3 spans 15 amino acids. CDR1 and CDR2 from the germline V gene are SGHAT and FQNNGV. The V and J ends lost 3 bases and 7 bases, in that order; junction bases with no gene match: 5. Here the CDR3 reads CASSFSGGASNEQFF. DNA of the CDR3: TGTGCCAGCAGCTTTAGCGGGGGGGCGAGTAATGAGCAGTTCTTC.

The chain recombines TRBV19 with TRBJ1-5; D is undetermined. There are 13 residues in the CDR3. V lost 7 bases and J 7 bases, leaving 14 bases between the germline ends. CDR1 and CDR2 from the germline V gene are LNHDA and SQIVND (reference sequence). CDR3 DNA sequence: TGTGCCAGTAATCCGGGAATCGTACAGCCCCAGCATTTT. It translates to CASNPGIVQPQHF.

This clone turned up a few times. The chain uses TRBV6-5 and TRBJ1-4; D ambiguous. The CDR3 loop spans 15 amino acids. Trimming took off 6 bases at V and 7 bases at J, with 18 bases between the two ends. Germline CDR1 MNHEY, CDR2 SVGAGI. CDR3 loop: CASSPREGYSEKLFF. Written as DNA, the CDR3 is TGTGCCAGCAGCCCCCGGGAGGGATACAGTGAAAAACTGTTTTTT.

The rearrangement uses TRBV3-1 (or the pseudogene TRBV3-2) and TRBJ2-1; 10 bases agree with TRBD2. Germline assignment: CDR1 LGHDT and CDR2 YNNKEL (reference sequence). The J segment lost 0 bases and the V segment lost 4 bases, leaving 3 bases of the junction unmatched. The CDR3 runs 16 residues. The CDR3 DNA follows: TGTGCCAGCAGCCCCCGACTAGCGGGCTCCTACAATGAGCAGTTCTTC. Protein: CASSPRLAGSYNEQFF.

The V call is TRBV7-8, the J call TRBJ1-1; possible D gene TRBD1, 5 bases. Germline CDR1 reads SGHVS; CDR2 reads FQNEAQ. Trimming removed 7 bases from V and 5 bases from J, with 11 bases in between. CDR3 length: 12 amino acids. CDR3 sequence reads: CASKGFTTEAFF. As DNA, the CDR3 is TGTGCCAGCAAGGGGTTTACGACTGAAGCTTTCTTT.

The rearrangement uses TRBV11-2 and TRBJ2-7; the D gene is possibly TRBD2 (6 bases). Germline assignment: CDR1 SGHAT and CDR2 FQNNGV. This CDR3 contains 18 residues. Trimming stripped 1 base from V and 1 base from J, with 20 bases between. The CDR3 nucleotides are TGTGCCAGCAGCTTAGGTCTTAGTGGAGGGTCAAGATCCTACGAGCAGTACGTC. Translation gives CASSLGLSGGSRSYEQYV.

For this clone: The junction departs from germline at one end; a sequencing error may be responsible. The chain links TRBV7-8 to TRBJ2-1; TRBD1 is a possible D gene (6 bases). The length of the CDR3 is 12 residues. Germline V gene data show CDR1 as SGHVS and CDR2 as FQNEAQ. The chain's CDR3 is CASSSDDRSNLF. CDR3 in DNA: TGTGCCAGCAGCTCCGATGACAGGTCAAACCTCTTC.

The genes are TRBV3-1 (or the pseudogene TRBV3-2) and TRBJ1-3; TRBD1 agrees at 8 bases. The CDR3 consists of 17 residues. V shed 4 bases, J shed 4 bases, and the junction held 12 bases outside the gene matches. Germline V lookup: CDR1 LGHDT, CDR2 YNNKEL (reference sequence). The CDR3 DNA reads TGTGCCAGCAGCCCAGGGGGCTTGCTGGGAAAGGGAAACACCATATATTTT. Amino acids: CASSPGGLLGKGNTIYF.

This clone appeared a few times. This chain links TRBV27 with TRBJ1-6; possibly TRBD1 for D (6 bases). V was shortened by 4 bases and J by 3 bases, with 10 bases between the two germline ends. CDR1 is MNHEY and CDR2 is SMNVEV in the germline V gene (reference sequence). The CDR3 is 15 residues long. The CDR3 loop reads CASSSRGIYNSPLHF. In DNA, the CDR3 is TGTGCCAGCAGTTCAAGGGGGATCTATAATTCACCCCTCCACTTT.

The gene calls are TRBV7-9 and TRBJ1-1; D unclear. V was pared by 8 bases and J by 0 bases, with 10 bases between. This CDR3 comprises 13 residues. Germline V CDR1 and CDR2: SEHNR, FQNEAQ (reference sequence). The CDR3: CASVAGMNTEAFF. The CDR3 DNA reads TGTGCCAGCGTTGCAGGCATGAACACTGAAGCTTTCTTT.

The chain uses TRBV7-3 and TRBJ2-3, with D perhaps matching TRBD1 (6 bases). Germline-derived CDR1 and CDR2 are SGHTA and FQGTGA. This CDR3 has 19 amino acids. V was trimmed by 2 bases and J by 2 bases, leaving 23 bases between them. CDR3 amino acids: CASSLSGRGGPFDTDTQYF. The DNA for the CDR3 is TGTGCCAGCAGCTTATCGGGGCGAGGGGGTCCCTTCGACACAGATACGCAGTATTTT.

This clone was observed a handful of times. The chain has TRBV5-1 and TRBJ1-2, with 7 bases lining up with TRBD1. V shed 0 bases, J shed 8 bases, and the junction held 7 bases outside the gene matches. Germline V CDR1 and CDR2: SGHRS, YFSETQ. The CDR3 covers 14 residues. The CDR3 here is CASSLATGELGYTF. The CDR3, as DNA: TGCGCCAGCAGCTTGGCCACAGGGGAATTGGGCTACACCTTC.

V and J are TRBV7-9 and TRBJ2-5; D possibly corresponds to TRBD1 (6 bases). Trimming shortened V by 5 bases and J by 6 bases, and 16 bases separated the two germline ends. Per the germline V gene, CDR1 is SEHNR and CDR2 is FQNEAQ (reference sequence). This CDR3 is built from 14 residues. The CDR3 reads CASSRSTGTKTQYF. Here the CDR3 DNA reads TGTGCCAGCAGCCGCTCGACAGGAACCAAGACCCAGTACTTC.